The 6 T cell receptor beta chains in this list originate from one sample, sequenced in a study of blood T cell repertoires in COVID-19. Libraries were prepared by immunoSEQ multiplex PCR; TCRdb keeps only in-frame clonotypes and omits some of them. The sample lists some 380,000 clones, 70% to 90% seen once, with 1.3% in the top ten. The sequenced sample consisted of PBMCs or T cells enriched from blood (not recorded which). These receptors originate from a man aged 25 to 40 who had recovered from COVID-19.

Here the CDR3 reads CASTPDRAYGYTF. In nucleotides, the CDR3 is TGTGCCAGCACCCCAGACAGGGCCTATGGCTACACCTTC. The rearrangement uses TRBV6-6 and TRBJ1-2; 7 bases are a match to TRBD1. Losses at the gene ends were 7 bases for V and 4 bases for J; bases not matched to a gene: 6. The CDR3 extends over 13 amino acids. Germline CDR1 MNHNY, CDR2 SVGAGI (reference sequence).

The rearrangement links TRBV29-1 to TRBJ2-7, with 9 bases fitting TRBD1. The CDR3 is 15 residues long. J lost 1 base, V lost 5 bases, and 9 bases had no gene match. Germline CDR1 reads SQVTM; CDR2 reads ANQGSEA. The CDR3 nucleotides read TGCAGCGTTAACACTTTGGGACAGGGTTCCTACGAGCAGTACTTC. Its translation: CSVNTLGQGSYEQYF.

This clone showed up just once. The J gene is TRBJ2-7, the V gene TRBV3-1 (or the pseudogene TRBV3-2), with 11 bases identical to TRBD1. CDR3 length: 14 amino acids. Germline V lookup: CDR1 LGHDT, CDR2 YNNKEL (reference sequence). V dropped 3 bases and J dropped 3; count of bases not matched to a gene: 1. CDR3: CASSQGQGVYEQYF. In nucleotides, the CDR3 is TGTGCCAGCAGCCAGGGACAGGGGGTCTACGAGCAGTACTTC.

CDR3 DNA sequence: TGCGCCAGCAGCCAGGTCTGGACTAGCGGGGGCTACGAGCAGTACTTC. Translated, it gives CASSQVWTSGGYEQYF. The genes are TRBV4-3 and TRBJ2-7; 13 nucleotides align to TRBD2. The V gene's germline CDR1 is LGHNA and CDR2 YSLEER. The CDR3 is 16 residues long. After removal of 3 bases from V and 3 bases from J, the junction contained 5 bases not matched to a gene.

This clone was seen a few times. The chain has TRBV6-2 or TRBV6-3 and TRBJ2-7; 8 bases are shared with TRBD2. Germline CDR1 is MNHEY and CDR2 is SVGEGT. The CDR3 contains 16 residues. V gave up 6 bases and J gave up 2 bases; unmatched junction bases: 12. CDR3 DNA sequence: TGTGCCAGCAGCCCTCGGGAGGGGCGGGGAGCCTACGAGCAGTACTTC. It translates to CASSPREGRGAYEQYF.

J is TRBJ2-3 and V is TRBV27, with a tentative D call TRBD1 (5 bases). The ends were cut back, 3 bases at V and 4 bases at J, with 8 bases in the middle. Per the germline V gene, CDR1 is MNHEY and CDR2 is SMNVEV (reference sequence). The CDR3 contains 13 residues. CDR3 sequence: CASSFLGADTQYF. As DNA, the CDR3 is TGTGCCAGCAGTTTTCTAGGGGCAGATACGCAGTATTTT.